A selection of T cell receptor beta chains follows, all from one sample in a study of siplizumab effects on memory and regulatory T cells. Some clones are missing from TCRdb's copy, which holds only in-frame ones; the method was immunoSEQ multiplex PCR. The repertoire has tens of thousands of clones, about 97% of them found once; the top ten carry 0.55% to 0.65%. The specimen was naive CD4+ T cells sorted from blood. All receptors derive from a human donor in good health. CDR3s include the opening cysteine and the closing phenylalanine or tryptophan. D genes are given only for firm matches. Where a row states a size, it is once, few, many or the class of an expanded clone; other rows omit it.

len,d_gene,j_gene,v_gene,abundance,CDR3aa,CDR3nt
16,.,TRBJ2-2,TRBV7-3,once,CASSLQGTLNTGELFF,TGTGCCAGCAGCTTACAAGGGACGCTGAACACCGGGGAGCTGTTTTTT
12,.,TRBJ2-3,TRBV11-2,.,CASSLGRDTQYF,TGTGCCAGCAGCCTCGGCAGAGATACGCAGTATTTT
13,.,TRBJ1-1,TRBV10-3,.,CAIGGHQNTEAFF,TGTGCCATCGGGGGACACCAGAACACTGAAGCTTTCTTT
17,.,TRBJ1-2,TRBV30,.,CAWSVAQDTFSNYGYTF,TGTGCCTGGAGTGTAGCCCAGGACACCTTTTCCAACTATGGCTACACCTTC
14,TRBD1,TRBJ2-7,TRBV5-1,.,CASSLGDRTYEQYF,TGCGCCAGCAGCTTGGGGGACAGGACGTACGAGCAGTACTTC
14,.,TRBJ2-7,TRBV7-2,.,CASSPPWTDYEQYF,TGTGCCAGCAGCCCCCCTTGGACGGACTACGAGCAGTACTTC
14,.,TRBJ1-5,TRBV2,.,CASRHGTLDGPQHF,TGTGCCAGCAGGCATGGGACACTGGATGGGCCCCAGCATTTT
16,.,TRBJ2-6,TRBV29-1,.,CSVHPGPNSGANVLTF,TGCAGCGTGCACCCGGGACCCAACTCTGGGGCCAACGTCCTGACTTTC
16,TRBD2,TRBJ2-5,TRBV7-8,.,CASSPMAGEGQETQYF,TGTGCCAGCAGCCCCATGGCGGGAGAGGGGCAAGAGACCCAGTACTTC
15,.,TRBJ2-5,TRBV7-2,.,CASSSNRGSRETQYF,TGTGCCAGCAGCTCTAACCGGGGATCTAGGGAGACCCAGTACTTC
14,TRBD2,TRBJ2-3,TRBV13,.,CASSFTTSGDTQYF,TGTGCCAGCAGTTTCACCACTAGCGGAGATACGCAGTATTTT